A single T cell receptor (beta chain) is shown here with its context. What this receptor recognizes is not known. Base quality data are lacking; no much larger clone is found one base away. The CDR3 regions of human TCRbeta chains were subjected to immunosequencing. In the paper's pipeline: TCRs in the repertoires were matched against a reference library of SARS-CoV-2-specific TCRs that had been generated with the MIRA antigen-specificity platform. Breadth was defined as the fraction of unique TCRs that were SARS-CoV-2-associated, and depth was defined as the fraction of total T cells that were SARS-CoV-2-associated. Each spike-specific TCR was assigned to its reactive spike region and to a CD4 or CD8 class using the MIRA data. Log10-transformed breadth and depth values were compared by one-way ANOVA with Sidak's multiple comparisons tests. TCRdb holds this immuneACCESS table with in-frame rearrangements only. Some clones are missing; in checked studies, unresolved V genes explain under half, and the rest has no known cause. The DNA gave D and trimming, while V, J and clone size come from that table. Within this sample are under 250,000 clones, with about 92% of them counted one time only. Of the sample, around 1% is held by the ten largest clones.

This entry comes from a study of T cell responses to AZD1222 COVID-19 vaccine (dated by TCRdb to about 2021). Describing the broader study: A total of around 240 trial participants underwent TCR sequencing, of whom approximately 200 had received two doses of AZD1222 and some 25 had received two doses of the MenACWY control vaccine. Trial participants were enrolled by age into 18-55, 56-69 and 70-plus year subgroups, with around 150, 28 and 57 TCR-sequenced participants respectively.

Study-wide findings and limitations: Epitopes outside the regions mutated in the B.1.351 and B.1.1.7 variants were reportedly recognized by nearly half of the unique spike-specific TCRs. Because no day 14 peak-response samples were available, the repertoires could be characterized only after the peak T cell response. Only five or six AZD1222 recipients were SARS-CoV-2 seropositive at baseline, limiting conclusions about previously exposed vaccinees. Most participants were white British and females outnumbered males, and the authors suggested that clonal diversity may have been underestimated. After two AZD1222 doses, both the breadth and the depth of spike-specific TCRs were significantly higher than at day 0 and than in MenACWY recipients. The 56-69-year group was small, and its depth increase did not reach significance, likely because of low power. The vaccine-associated CD4 TCRs covered the entire spike protein, and the dominant responses fell in regions 160-218 and 743-854.

The CDR3 holds 15 amino acids from the cysteine to the phenylalanine. The read is trimmed to its CDR3 DNA, 45 bases read in frame from base 1. Cut back by 4 bases and 1 base, the V and J ends lie 10 bases apart. CDR1 and CDR2 are drawn from the germline V gene (reference sequence): LNHDA, SQIVND. Reading the label with the study, this specimen's time point is: baseline before first vaccination. The treatment or condition label corresponds to: meningococcal conjugate vaccine given as trial control. Samples from vaccinated people were obtained from the UK trials COV001 and COV002, which included a single-blind randomized controlled phase 2/3 trial of AZD1222 (ChAdOx1 nCoV-19) in healthy adults. For TCRbeta chain sequencing, PBMC samples from trial participants were taken at day 0 and at day 28 after the second dose.

The sequence derives from an adult in good health. Sequencing used peripheral blood, obtained on day 0 of MenACWY control vaccination. The sequence links TRBV19 to TRBJ1-4, and the D gene may be TRBD1, 6 bases matching. The CDR3 sequence is CASSTGTITNEKLFF. The bases read TGTGCCAGTAGTACCGGGACAATAACTAATGAAAAACTGTTTTTT.